A single sample is the source of the 14 T cell receptor beta chains below, sequenced in a study of shared T cell receptors in the human thymus. Assay used: immunoSEQ multiplex PCR; TCRdb lists only in-frame clones, some missing. The data contain 500,000 to 550,000 clones, 75% to 80% of them singletons. The sample was also reused in another study, on human thymus T cells.

The sequenced sample was thymocytes. All receptors derive from a boy in the first two years of life with a congenital heart defect.

In its sample, this clone was seen once. The V call is TRBV28, the J call TRBJ2-1; the match to TRBD1 covers 10 bases. Germline V CDR1 and CDR2: MDHEN, SYDVKM. The CDR3 loop spans 16 amino acids. V shed 3 bases and J 6 bases; nucleotides not matched to a gene: 8. CDR3: CASSFYRTGGGNEQFF. In nucleotides, the CDR3 is TGTGCCAGCAGTTTTTATCGGACAGGGGGTGGCAATGAGCAGTTCTTC.

This sequence joins TRBV6-5 and TRBJ1-1; D is perhaps TRBD1 (6 bases). Trimming pared 9 bases from V and 4 bases from J, leaving 15 bases between. CDR1 and CDR2 from the germline V gene are MNHEY and SVGAGI. This CDR3 comprises 13 residues. CDR3 amino acids: CASGQSLSTEAFF. CDR3 bases: TGTGCCAGTGGACAGTCGCTGAGCACTGAAGCTTTCTTT.

This clone showed up just once. The chain employs TRBV9 and TRBJ1-1; weak D call: TRBD1 (5 bases). Germline V gives CDR1 SGDLS, CDR2 YYNGEE. Trimming removed 3 bases at V and 1 base at J, with 10 bases between. The CDR3 is 14 amino acids. In DNA, the CDR3 is TGTGCCAGCAGCGAGGGGCTCCCGAACACTGAAGCTTTCTTT. Amino acid sequence: CASSEGLPNTEAFF.

This chain uses TRBV10-3 with TRBJ2-3; TRBD1 is a possible D gene (5 bases). Germline CDR1 is ENHRY and CDR2 is SYGVKD. This CDR3 has 12 amino acids. V lost 11 bases and J 2 bases, leaving 11 bases between the germline ends. CDR3 amino acids: CAAKGFTDTQYF. CDR3 bases: TGTGCCGCGAAGGGGTTCACAGATACGCAGTATTTT.

This sequence joins TRBV10-3 and TRBJ2-5; TRBD2 agrees at 7 bases. CDR3 size: 15 residues. CDR1 and CDR2 from the germline V gene are ENHRY and SYGVKD. Trimming at V came to 10 bases and at J to 1 base, leaving 12 bases not matched to a gene. The CDR3 sequence: CATVGASGSQETQYF. The CDR3 DNA reads TGTGCCACCGTTGGGGCTAGCGGCAGCCAAGAGACCCAGTACTTC.

The chain joins TRBV7-2 to TRBJ2-3, with 11 bases fitting TRBD2. V gave up 0 bases and J gave up 4 bases; unmatched junction bases: 6. The CDR3 has 17 residues. The germline V gene has CDR1 SGHTA and CDR2 FQGNSA. CDR3 DNA: TGTGCCAGCAGCTTAGCCCTAGCGGGAGGTCCGGCAGATACGCAGTATTTT. Translation: CASSLALAGGPADTQYF.

This clone was seen just once. The chain joins TRBV29-1 to TRBJ2-5; 11 bases match TRBD1. Germline-derived CDR1 and CDR2 are SQVTM and ANQGSEA. The CDR3 loop spans 14 amino acids. V shed 7 bases and J 4 bases; nucleotides not matched to a gene: 8. The CDR3 DNA reads TGCAGCGGCCGGGGACAGGGGGGGGCAGAGACCCAGTACTTC. Its translation is CSGRGQGGAETQYF.

This chain connects TRBV4-3 to TRBJ2-3, with no clear D. The CDR3 is 19 residues long. Trimming took 0 bases from V and 1 from J, leaving 20 bases between them. Germline CDR1 LGHNA, CDR2 YSLEER. The CDR3 loop reads CASSQDRQMAPAGTDTQYF. CDR3 sequence (DNA): TGCGCCAGCAGCCAAGACCGGCAGATGGCCCCCGCGGGCACAGATACGCAGTATTTT.

This clone was seen a few times. V and J are TRBV2 and TRBJ1-4; D gene ambiguous. CDR1 is SNHLY and CDR2 is FYNNEI in the germline V gene. This CDR3 spans 15 amino acids. Trimming left V 6 bases short and J 6 bases short, with 17 bases between. The CDR3 loop is CASRNGGEADEKLFF. The CDR3 bases are TGTGCCAGCAGGAACGGCGGGGAAGCGGATGAAAAACTGTTTTTT.

This chain connects TRBV7-2 to TRBJ2-7; TRBD1 agrees at 7 bases. The CDR3 contains 11 residues. V trimming: 6 bases; J trimming: 6 bases; junction bases outside the gene matches: 2. From germline, CDR1 is SGHTA and CDR2 FQGNSA. CDR3 sequence: CASRGGFEQYF. Here the CDR3 DNA reads TGTGCCAGCAGAGGGGGCTTCGAGCAGTACTTC.

V is TRBV10-1 and J is TRBJ2-1; TRBD1 matches at 8 bases. There are 15 residues in the CDR3. Germline V CDR1 and CDR2: WNHNN, SYGVQD (reference sequence). The V and J ends lost 4 bases and 5 bases, in that order; junction bases with no gene match: 7. The CDR3 sequence: CASSVGQGHHNEQFF. For the CDR3, the DNA is TGCGCCAGCAGTGTAGGACAGGGTCATCACAATGAGCAGTTCTTC.

This clone was counted only a few times. The chain joins TRBV27 to TRBJ2-7; 8 bases align to TRBD2. CDR1 is MNHEY and CDR2 is SMNVEV in the germline V gene (reference sequence). V gave up 0 bases and J gave up 7 bases; unmatched junction bases: 23. The CDR3 covers 20 residues. CDR3 nucleotides: TGTGCCAGCAGTTTATCATCCCCAACTAGCGGAGGTAGGGGAGTGGAGGAGCAGTACTTC. It encodes CASSLSSPTSGGRGVEEQYF.

The genes are TRBV29-1 and TRBJ2-5; D is perhaps TRBD1 (5 bases). The V gene lost 5 bases and the J gene lost 5 bases, with 18 bases spanning the gap. CDR3 length equals 14 residues. CDR1 and CDR2 from the germline V gene are SQVTM and ANQGSEA. This CDR3 is CSVKSAGLGETQYF. The CDR3 bases are TGCAGCGTTAAATCAGCAGGGCTGGGGGAGACCCAGTACTTC.

J is TRBJ2-5 and V is TRBV4-2; 15 bases map to TRBD2. This CDR3 contains 16 residues. Trimming cost V 4 bases and J 2 bases; bases outside gene matches: 2. The germline V gene has CDR1 LGHNA and CDR2 YNFKEQ. The CDR3 DNA follows: TGTGCCAGCAGCCTAGGGACTAGCGGGGGGCAAGAGACCCAGTACTTC. Amino acids: CASSLGTSGGQETQYF.